This entry is about one T cell receptor beta chain. There is no known antigen for this receptor. Within one base of it there is no much larger clone, and no base qualities were kept. This entry belongs to a study of blood T cell repertoires in COVID-19 (TCRdb year 2020). Study-level background: The collaborator samples originated in the United States, Italy and Spain and spanned the acute and convalescent phases of COVID-19. The samples were drawn from the first 160 participants of the ongoing ImmuneRACE study and from roughly 1,300 subjects provided by 6 global collaborators. The prospective study material was composed of cDNA or gDNA derived from T cells, B-cell-depleted T cells, or PBMCs. Deeply sampled blood TCRbeta repertoires from subjects exposed to, actively infected with, or recovered from COVID-19 were included in the dataset. The sample metadata nearly always contained a de-identified subject ID, COVID-19 status, age in years and sex. The repertoires were released in a freely available public database meant as a resource for research on the immune response to SARS-CoV-2. Where HLA class I and class II types were available, the types were taken from metadata supplied by the sample provider, not from assay-based typing.

Counted from cysteine to phenylalanine, this CDR3 has 13 amino acids. The CDR3 DNA has 39 bases and is translated from base 1. Based on the germline V gene, the CDR1 and CDR2 sequences are MNHEY and SVGAGI. At the junction V is shortened by 6 bases and J by 5 bases, with 11 bases in between. Collaborating institutions collected whole blood in K2EDTA tubes following their own protocols. For TCRbeta analysis, collaborator samples were shipped as frozen whole blood, as isolated PBMCs, or as DNA extracted from either sample type. The immunoSEQ Assay, a bias-controlled multiplex PCR, was used to amplify TCRbeta CDR3 regions from genomic DNA. Concerning the study's data processing: The number of nucleated cells in each sample was estimated by amplification of reference gene primers within the assay. Sequence reads were collapsed and filtered to measure the absolute abundance of every unique TCRbeta CDR3 rearrangement. For each sample, productive Simpson clonality was calculated as the square root of Simpson's diversity index over productive rearrangements. The table comes from immuneACCESS by way of TCRdb, which keeps in-frame sequences with V and J called. Part of the clones is missing from these tables; in studies checked, under half for an unresolved V gene and the rest for unknown reasons. V, J and clone size are those of that table, while D and trimming were read from the DNA. This sample is represented by under 250,000 clones; about 86% of them were singletons. The ten largest clones represent roughly 8% of the sample.

Overall study outcomes, separate from this receptor: Clinical and demographic metadata were provided uncurated, with the amount varying by source and participant.

This receptor was taken from a woman in her forties or fifties with acute or convalescent COVID-19. Material for sequencing was peripheral blood. This receptor chain uses TRBV6-5 and TRBJ2-1; a tentative D match to TRBD1 spans 6 bases. CDR3 region: CASRLTGNNEQFF. The nucleotide sequence reads TGTGCCAGCAGGCTAACAGGGAACAATGAGCAGTTCTTC.